This T cell receptor (beta chain) was captured in a study of blood T cells in healthy people across ages. This clonotype was seen only a few times. Germline V lookup: CDR1 MNHNY, CDR2 SVGAGI (reference sequence). Trimming pared 2 bases from V and 8 bases from J, leaving 12 bases between. The CDR3 contains 13 residues. Using a J-beta primer mix together with a sample-barcoded 5' primer, a second PCR was run for about 7 to 12 cycles. TCRdb fed the 5' RACE reads into MiXCR, producing one record per CDR3 protein. The data hold hundreds of thousands of distinct CDR3 sequences, with about 24% observed a single time. This sample also appeared in a second study, on T cells of mothers and their children.

Sequencing input: blood. This chain links TRBV6-6 with TRBJ1-2; D gene unclear. The TCR sequence derives from a boy aged 5-17 years in good health. CDR3 nucleotides: TGTGCCAGCAGTTACATTAAGGGCGAAGGCTACACCTTC. Its translation is CASSYIKGEGYTF.